This is a list of T cell receptor beta chains from one sample in a study of blood T cell repertoires in COVID-19. The data were produced by immunoSEQ multiplex PCR, yet TCRdb's version contains in-frame clones alone and is incomplete. The sample yields some 280,000 clones, about 82% seen once. The sample consisted of peripheral blood. These receptors all stem from a woman between 45 and 65 years old with active or convalescent COVID-19. CDR3s include the opening cysteine and the closing phenylalanine or tryptophan. D genes are given only for firm matches. Size tells how often a clone was seen (once, few, many) or the class of an expanded clone, and some rows leave it out.

>TRBJ2-7|-|TRBV5-4|-
TGTGCCAGCAGCTTGCGGGGATCCTACGAGCAGTACTTC
CASSLRGSYEQYF
>TRBJ2-3|-|TRBV25-1|TRBD2
TGTGCCAGCACCGCGTCACTAGCGCCCGGCACAGATACGCAGTATTTT
CASTASLAPGTDTQYF
>TRBJ1-5|-|TRBV30|TRBD1
TGTGCCTGGAGTGTGGGGGACAGTCGCAATCAGCCCCAGCATTTT
CAWSVGDSRNQPQHF
>TRBJ2-2|-|TRBV4-2|TRBD2
TGTGCCAGCACGCGACTAGCGGGAGAAACCGGGGAGCTGTTTTTT
CASTRLAGETGELFF
>TRBJ1-5|-|TRBV6-5|-
TGTGCCAGCAGAGGGACTCAAAATCAGCCCCAGCATTTT
CASRGTQNQPQHF
>TRBJ2-3|-|TRBV11-2|-
TGTGCCAGCAGCTTATTCGTATTTGGAGGGATCACAGATACGCAGTATTTT
CASSLFVFGGITDTQYF
>TRBJ1-1|few|TRBV10-3|TRBD1
TGTGCCAGCAACAGGGGGCTCATGAACACTGAAGCTTTCTTT
CASNRGLMNTEAFF
>TRBJ1-2|-|TRBV28|TRBD1
TGTGCCAGCAGTCGGACAGGCGTTAACTATGGCTACACCTTC
CASSRTGVNYGYTF
>TRBJ2-2|once|TRBV27|TRBD2
TGTGCCAGCAGTTTACGTCCTAGCGGGTTTTTGGTCACCGGGGAGCTGTTTTTT
CASSLRPSGFLVTGELFF
>TRBJ1-2|-|TRBV7-2|-
TGTGCCAGCAGCTTAGACAGGGTGAGGGGGTACTATGGCTACACCTTC
CASSLDRVRGYYGYTF
>TRBJ2-7|-|TRBV30|TRBD2
TGTGCCTGGAGTTCGGCGGGGGTTCTGTCCTACGAGCAGTACTTC
CAWSSAGVLSYEQYF
>TRBJ2-2|-|TRBV5-1|-
TGCGCCAGCAAAGTCCAGGACACCGGGGAGCTGTTTTTT
CASKVQDTGELFF
>TRBJ2-7|-|TRBV6-1|TRBD2
TGTGCCAGCAGTGTCCCAGGGTCGGGGGGCTCCTACGAGCAGTACTTC
CASSVPGSGGSYEQYF
>TRBJ2-3|-|TRBV29-1|-
TGCAGCGTTCAACAGGGTAGCACAGATACGCAGTATTTT
CSVQQGSTDTQYF
>TRBJ1-1|-|TRBV10-2|-
TGCGCCAGCAGTGAATACGGGGGACGTAACACTGAAGCTTTCTTT
CASSEYGGRNTEAFF
>TRBJ1-2|-|TRBV28|-
TGTGCCAGCTACCGACAGTTGGGTGGCTACACCTTC
CASYRQLGGYTF
>TRBJ1-1|-|TRBV5-1|-
TGCGCCAGCAGCAAGGACAGCATGAACACTGAAGCTTTCTTT
CASSKDSMNTEAFF
>TRBJ1-1|-|TRBV7-2|-
TGTGCCAGCAGCTTAATAAATAGTGGCACTGAAGCTTTCTTT
CASSLINSGTEAFF
>TRBJ2-1|-|TRBV15|-
TGTGCCACCAGCAGAGGATTAGCGGTAGCCGGCAATGAGCAGTTCTTC
CATSRGLAVAGNEQFF
>TRBJ2-7|-|TRBV27|-
TGTGCCAGCAGTTTAAGTTCGCTATTCCTCTCCTACGAGCAGTACTTC
CASSLSSLFLSYEQYF
>TRBJ2-1|-|TRBV6-5|TRBD1
TGTGCCAGCAGTTACTCAGACAGGGGGCGCGGTGAGCAGTTCTTC
CASSYSDRGRGEQFF
>TRBJ2-2|-|TRBV7-9|-
TGTGCCAGCAGCTTGTCAGTTCGGGCCGGGGAGCTGTTTTTT
CASSLSVRAGELFF
>TRBJ1-1|-|TRBV5-1|-
TGCGCCAGCAGCTTGGATGCGGGTTCAAACACTGAAGCTTTCTTT
CASSLDAGSNTEAFF
>TRBJ2-7|-|TRBV7-6|-
TGTGCCAGCAGCCATCAAGGGGCCTACGAGCAGTACTTC
CASSHQGAYEQYF
>TRBJ1-2|-|TRBV21-1|-
TGTGCCAGCAGCAATTACACAGGGTCCCACAGTAACTATGGCTACACCTTC
CASSNYTGSHSNYGYTF
>TRBJ2-7|once|TRBV5-5|TRBD2
TGTGCCAGCAGCTTGGAGGTAGCGGGGATCTCCTACGAGCAGTACTTC
CASSLEVAGISYEQYF
>TRBJ1-1|-|TRBV6-5|-
TGTGCCAGCAGTTACGACTGGAACACTGAAGCTTTCTTT
CASSYDWNTEAFF